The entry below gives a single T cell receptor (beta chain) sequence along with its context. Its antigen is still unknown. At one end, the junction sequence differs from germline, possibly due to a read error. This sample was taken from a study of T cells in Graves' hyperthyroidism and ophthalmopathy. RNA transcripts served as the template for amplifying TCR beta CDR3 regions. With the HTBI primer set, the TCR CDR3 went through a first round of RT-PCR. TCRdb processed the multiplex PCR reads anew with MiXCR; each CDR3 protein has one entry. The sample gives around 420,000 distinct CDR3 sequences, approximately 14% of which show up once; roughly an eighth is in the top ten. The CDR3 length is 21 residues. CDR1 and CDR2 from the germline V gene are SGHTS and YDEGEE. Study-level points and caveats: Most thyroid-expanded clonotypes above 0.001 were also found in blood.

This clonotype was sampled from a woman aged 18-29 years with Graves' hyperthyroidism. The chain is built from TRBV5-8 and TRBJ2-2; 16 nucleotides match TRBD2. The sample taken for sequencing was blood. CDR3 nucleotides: TGTGCCAGCAGCCAGCCGGGACTAGCGGGGGGGCGGGATTCCGACACCGGGGAGCTGTTCTTT. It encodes CASSQPGLAGGRDSDTGELFF.